This entry concerns a single TCR beta chain. Germline V gives CDR1 SNHLY, CDR2 FYNNEI. The CDR3 has 15 residues. Germline trimming cut 6 bases from V and 3 bases from J; bases unmatched to any gene: 8. The data belong to a study of blood T cell repertoires in COVID-19. Here immunoSEQ multiplex PCR was the method, and the copy in TCRdb shows in-frame clones only, minus some. The sample carries around 75,000 clones, 80% to 90% recorded once. V gene TRBV2 combines with J gene TRBJ2-1; 7 bases are shared with TRBD2. This clonotype was sampled from a man aged 55 to 69 with acute or convalescent COVID-19. The sequenced sample consisted of peripheral blood. This CDR3 is CASRRSGASYNEQFF. CDR3 sequence (DNA): TGTGCCAGCAGACGCAGCGGGGCCAGCTACAATGAGCAGTTCTTC.